This T cell receptor (beta chain) was sequenced during a study of shared clonotypes between healthy human individuals. Across the whole study: Each donor's CD4 naive and CD4 memory cells filled three plates apiece, CD8 naive two, and CD8 memory one.

The study's findings and limits: Limitation of the genetic and exposure-history diversity represented came from the few donors.

CDR1 and CDR2 from the germline V gene are SGDLS and YYNGEE. V dropped 1 base and J dropped 5; count of bases not matched to a gene: 5. The CDR3 has 16 residues. A note on this clone: Its antigen is currently unknown.

Several immunoSEQ 96-well plates shared each subset's DNA, each plate a replicate. The protocol was immunoSEQ multiplex PCR, while the TCRdb copy is restricted to in-frame clones and leaves out a portion. The sample lists about 2 million clones; less than 95% were seen once. CD45RO-negative cells were positively selected for CCR7, leaving out terminally differentiated effector memory CD45RA+ cells. The sample comprised naive CD8+ T cells sorted from blood. This chain links TRBV9 with TRBJ2-5, with TRBD2 identical over 13 bases. This clonotype originated in a man aged 18 to 35 in good health. The CDR3 region has the DNA TGTGCCAGCAGCGTAAGCGGACTAGCGGGAGAGGAGACCCAGTACTTC. Translated: CASSVSGLAGEETQYF.